The sequence of this T cell receptor (beta chain) was determined in a study of T cell responses to AZD1222 COVID-19 vaccine. Overall study results and limits: Repertoires in all cases were sampled only once the peak T cell response had passed. Just a handful of AZD1222 recipients tested seropositive at baseline.

J was trimmed by 1 base and V by 6 bases; bases with no gene match: 6. The V gene's germline CDR1 is SNHLY and CDR2 FYNNEI. This CDR3 contains 15 residues. About this clone itself: Its antigen is unknown.

Sequencing was performed with immunoSEQ multiplex PCR; in TCRdb, only in-frame clones are kept and a portion is missing. Counted here are 90,000 to 130,000 clones, more than 70% occurring once; the ten biggest clones make up approximately 3.3%. The sample in question was peripheral blood, obtained on day 0 of AZD1222 vaccination. The chain carries TRBV2 and TRBJ2-3, with 8 bases aligning to TRBD1. This receptor was identified in an adult in good health. The CDR3 bases are TGTGCCAGCAGCTCCGGACAGGGCGGCACAGATACGCAGTATTTT. As protein: CASSSGQGGTDTQYF.